A single sample is the source of the 7 T cell receptor beta chains below, sequenced in a study of blood T cells in healthy people across ages. A second PCR of about 7 to 12 cycles used a sample-barcoded 5' primer and a J-beta primer mix. TCRdb reprocessed the 5' RACE reads via MiXCR and lists one record per CDR3 protein. The profile shows around 800,000 distinct CDR3 sequences, approximately 44% of them singletons. The sequenced sample consisted of blood. These receptors came from a man aged 55 to 69 in good health.

The genes are TRBV4-1 and TRBJ1-5, with a tentative D call TRBD1 (5 bases). Trimming took 3 bases from V and 5 from J, leaving 11 bases between them. There are 14 residues in the CDR3. The V gene's germline CDR1 is MGHRA and CDR2 YSYEKL. The CDR3 sequence is CASSHGTYDQPQHF. The CDR3 DNA sequence: TGCGCCAGCAGCCATGGGACCTACGATCAGCCCCAGCATTTT.

The chain links TRBV7-2 to TRBJ1-1, with 7 positions matching TRBD1. Germline loops: CDR1 SGHTA, CDR2 FQGNSA. The junction had 18 bases not matched to a gene; V was cut back by 5 bases and J by 3 bases. The CDR3 has 18 amino acids. The CDR3 loop is CASSPRSLGAQGDTEAFF. The CDR3 nucleotides read TGTGCCAGCAGCCCCCGATCTCTGGGGGCGCAGGGGGACACTGAAGCTTTCTTT.

This clonotype was seen a handful of times. The V call is TRBV6-2 or TRBV6-3, the J call TRBJ2-5; maybe TRBD1 (5 bases). V was cut by 6 bases and J by 6 bases, with 17 bases left in between. The CDR3 runs to 14 residues. Germline CDR1 and CDR2: MNHEY and SVGEGT. The CDR3 loop is CASRDPGLGQTQYF. The CDR3 region has the DNA TGTGCCAGCAGGGATCCGGGTCTGGGGCAGACCCAGTACTTC.

V gene TRBV21-1 combines with J gene TRBJ2-7; the DNA was not used to check the table's D call, TRBD2. The J call may be faulty, since TRBJ2-5 better matches the DNA end. TRBV21-1 counts as a pseudogene. The CDR3 loop spans 15 amino acids. In nucleotides, the CDR3 is TGTGCCAGCAGCAAAGTCTGCGGGGTTGCGGAGACCCAGTACTTC. Residues: CASSKVCGVAETQYF.

J is TRBJ2-7 and V is TRBV27, with 7 bases fitting TRBD2. CDR1 is MNHEY, CDR2 SMNVEV, per germline (reference sequence). With V trimmed by 9 bases and J by 2 bases, 13 bases remained unmatched. The CDR3 consists of 15 residues. This CDR3 reads CASQGMSGDAYEQYF. For the CDR3, the DNA is TGTGCCAGTCAGGGTATGAGCGGGGACGCCTACGAGCAGTACTTC.

CDR3 DNA: TGTGCCAGCAGCCCCGGGACAGGGTTTATGCAGCCCCAGCATTTT. It specifies CASSPGTGFMQPQHF. The J gene is TRBJ1-5, the V gene TRBV6-5; 9 bases map to TRBD1. Germline V gives CDR1 MNHEY, CDR2 SVGAGI. This CDR3 spans 15 amino acids. The J segment lost 7 bases and the V segment lost 6 bases, leaving 10 bases of the junction unmatched.

V gene TRBV12-3 or TRBV12-4 combines with J gene TRBJ1-1; D possibly corresponds to TRBD1 (5 bases). The V end was cut by 8 bases, the J end by 1 base, with 14 bases between. The CDR3 consists of 14 residues. DNA of the CDR3: TGTGCCAGCGGCGGGGACTCTTGGAACACTGAAGCTTTCTTT. This gives the protein CASGGDSWNTEAFF.